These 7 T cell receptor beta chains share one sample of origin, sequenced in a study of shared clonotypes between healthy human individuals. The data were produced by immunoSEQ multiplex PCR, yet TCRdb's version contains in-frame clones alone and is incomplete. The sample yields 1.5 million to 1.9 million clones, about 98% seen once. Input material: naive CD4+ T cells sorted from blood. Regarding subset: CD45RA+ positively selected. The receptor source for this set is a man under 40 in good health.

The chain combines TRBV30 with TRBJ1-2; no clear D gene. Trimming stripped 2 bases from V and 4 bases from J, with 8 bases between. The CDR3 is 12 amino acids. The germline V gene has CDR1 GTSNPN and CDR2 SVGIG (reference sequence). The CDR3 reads CAWSMSAYGYTF. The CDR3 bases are TGTGCCTGGAGTATGAGTGCCTATGGCTACACCTTC. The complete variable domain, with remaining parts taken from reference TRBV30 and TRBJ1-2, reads SQTIHQWPATLVQPVGSPLSLECTVEGTSNPNLYWYRQAAGRGLQLLFYSVGIGQISSEVPQNLSASRPQDRQFILSSKKLLLSDSGFYLCAWSMSAYGYTFGSGTRLTVV.

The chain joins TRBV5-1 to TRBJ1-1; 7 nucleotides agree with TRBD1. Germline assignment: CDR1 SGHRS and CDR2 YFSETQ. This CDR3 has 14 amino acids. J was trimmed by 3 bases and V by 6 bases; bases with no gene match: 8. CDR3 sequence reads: CASMRTGADTEAFF. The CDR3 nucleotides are TGCGCCAGCATGAGGACAGGCGCCGACACTGAAGCTTTCTTT. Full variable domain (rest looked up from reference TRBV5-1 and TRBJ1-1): KAGVTQTPRYLIKTRGQQVTLSCSPISGHRSVSWYQQTPGQGLQFLFEYFSETQRNKGNFPGRFSGRQFSNSRSEMNVSTLELGDSALYLCASMRTGADTEAFFGQGTRLTVV.

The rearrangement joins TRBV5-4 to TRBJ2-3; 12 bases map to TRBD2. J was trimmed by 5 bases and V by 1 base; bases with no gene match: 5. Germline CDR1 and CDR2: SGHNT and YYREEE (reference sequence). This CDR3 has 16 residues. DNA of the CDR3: TGTGCCAGCAGCTTGTGGTCTAGCGGGAGGGGAGATACGCAGTATTTT. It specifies CASSLWSSGRGDTQYF.

The CDR3 nucleotides are TGTGCCAGCAGCTTAGGGATCGTAGCGGGAGGGGGAGAGACCCAGTACTTC. Residues: CASSLGIVAGGGETQYF. V is TRBV11-2 and J is TRBJ2-5; 11 nucleotides agree with TRBD2. This CDR3 comprises 17 residues. Losses at the gene ends were 1 base for V and 4 bases for J; bases not matched to a gene: 8. Germline V gene lookup returns CDR1 SGHAT and CDR2 FQNNGV. The entire variable domain, with the rest obtained from reference TRBV11-2 and TRBJ2-5, is as follows: EAGVAQSPRYKIIEKRQSVAFWCNPISGHATLYWYQQILGQGPKLLIQFQNNGVVDDSQLPKDRFSAERLKGVDSTLKIQPAKLEDSAVYLCASSLGIVAGGGETQYFGPGTRLLVL.

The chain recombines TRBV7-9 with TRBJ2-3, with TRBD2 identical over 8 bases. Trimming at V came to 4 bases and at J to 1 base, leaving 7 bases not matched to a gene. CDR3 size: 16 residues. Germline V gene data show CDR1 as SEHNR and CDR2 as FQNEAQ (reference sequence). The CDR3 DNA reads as TGTGCCAGCAGCTCTAGCGGGCGTGGGGGCACAGATACGCAGTATTTT. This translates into CASSSSGRGGTDTQYF.

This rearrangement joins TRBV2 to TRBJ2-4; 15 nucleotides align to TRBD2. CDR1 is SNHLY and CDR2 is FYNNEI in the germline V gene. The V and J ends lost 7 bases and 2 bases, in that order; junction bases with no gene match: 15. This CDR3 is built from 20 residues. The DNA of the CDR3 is TGTGCCAGCACCGAAAGAAGGACTAGCGGGAGGGCCCTCCCCAAAAACATTCAGTACTTC. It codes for CASTERRTSGRALPKNIQYF. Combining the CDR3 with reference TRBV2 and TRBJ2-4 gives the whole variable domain EPEVTQTPSHQVTQMGQEVILRCVPISNHLYFYWYRQILGQKVEFLVSFYNNEISEKSEIFDDQFSVERPDGSNFTLKIRSTKLEDSAMYFCASTERRTSGRALPKNIQYFGAGTRLSVL.

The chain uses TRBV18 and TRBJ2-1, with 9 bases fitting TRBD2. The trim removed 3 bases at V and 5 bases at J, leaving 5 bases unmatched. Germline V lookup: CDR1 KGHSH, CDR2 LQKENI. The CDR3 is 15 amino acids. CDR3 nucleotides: TGTGCCAGCTCACCGGGACTAGCACCTAACAATGAGCAGTTCTTC. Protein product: CASSPGLAPNNEQFF.